This TCR beta chain was identified during a study of T cell responses to AZD1222 COVID-19 vaccine (dated by TCRdb to the early 2020s). About the study as a whole: AZD1222 recipients whose second dose came at about 4 weeks and those whose second dose came at about 12 weeks were combined into one group, since spike-specific TCR depth and breadth did not differ between the two schedules. A total of about 250 trial participants underwent TCR sequencing, of whom 207 had received two doses of AZD1222 and roughly 26 had received two doses of the MenACWY control vaccine. Trial participants were enrolled by age into 18-55, 56-69 and 70-plus year subgroups, with about 150, 28 and 57 TCR-sequenced participants respectively. Study-wide conclusions, independent of this receptor: Participants were mostly white British, with more females than males. The authors suggested clonal diversity may have been underestimated. The 56-69-year group was small, and its depth increase did not reach significance, likely because of low power. Because no day 14 peak-response samples were available, the repertoires could be characterized only after the peak T cell response. Nearly half of unique spike-specific TCRs reportedly recognized epitopes outside regions mutated in the B.1.351 and B.1.1.7 variants. Spike-specific TCR breadth and depth rose significantly after two AZD1222 doses compared with day 0 and with MenACWY recipients. Only 5 to 7 AZD1222 recipients were SARS-CoV-2 seropositive at baseline, limiting conclusions about previously exposed vaccinees. The vaccine-associated CD4 TCRs covered the entire spike protein, and the dominant responses fell in regions 160-218 and 743-854.

The sample holds one count of this clone. The specificity of this receptor is unknown. No per-base quality is available; no much larger clone lies one base away. The CDR3 regions of human TCRbeta chains were subjected to immunosequencing. In the source study's methods: Repertoire TCRs were checked for matches against a reference library of SARS-CoV-2-specific TCRs that had been generated using the MIRA antigen-specificity platform. Breadth was defined as the fraction of unique TCRs that were SARS-CoV-2-associated, and depth was defined as the fraction of total T cells that were SARS-CoV-2-associated. Using the MIRA data, each spike-specific TCR was assigned both to the spike region to which the TCR was reactive and to a CD4 or CD8 class. Log10-transformed breadth and depth values were compared by one-way ANOVA with Sidak's multiple comparisons tests. In TCRdb, the immuneACCESS table is reduced to in-frame sequences with V and J assigned. These tables do not hold every clone; where another copy was compared, an unresolved V gene accounts for under half, and the others remain unexplained. V, J and clone size are those of that table, while D and trimming were read from the DNA. The sample table records roughly 150,000 clones; roughly 92% of these occur just once. The top ten clones comprise about 2.3% of the sample.

This specimen's time point label, interpreted: baseline before first vaccination. The vaccinee samples were drawn from two UK trials, COV001 and COV002, one of which was a single-blind randomized controlled phase 2/3 trial testing AZD1222 (ChAdOx1 nCoV-19) in healthy adults. Trial participant PBMC samples were collected at day 0 and day 28 after the second dose for TCRbeta chain sequencing. The receptor comes from an adult in good health. Sequencing was performed on peripheral blood, taken on day 0 of AZD1222 vaccination.

The sequenced DNA is TGTGCCAGCAGGAACGGAGCGGGGGGGAACACCGGGGAGCTGTTTTTT. This encodes CASRNGAGGNTGELFF. Recombination joined TRBV27 with TRBJ2-2; 9 nucleotides in the junction match TRBD2. In the germline V gene (reference sequence), CDR1 corresponds to MNHEY and CDR2 to SMNVEV. Trimming leaves V shorter by 6 bases and J shorter by 1 base, with the junction holding 6 bases beyond the gene matches. Reading from cysteine to phenylalanine, the CDR3 counts 16 amino acids. Kept here is only the CDR3 DNA, which spans 48 bases and is read in frame from base 1.